Described below is a single TCR beta chain sequence and its context. The antigen is not known. The sample originates from a study of long-term antiretroviral therapy in people with HIV. United States facilities provided treatment to all participants with HIV. The CDR3 is 17 amino acids. Trimming cost V 7 bases and J 4 bases; bases outside gene matches: 17. Germline V lookup: CDR1 MDHEN, CDR2 SYDVKM. Researchers ran immunoSEQ v3.0 at survey level. Samples were sequenced targeting roughly 35,000-55,000 T-cell genomes each. Produced via immunoSEQ multiplex PCR; TCRdb's table is partial and in-frame only. This sample has roughly 23,000 clones, with roughly 84% found just once. Study-wide findings and caveats: The clones with expansion before ART were dominant in the repertoire at all time points. Blood sampling spanned 2004 to 2017, possibly under older ART regimens.

This chain connects TRBV28 to TRBJ2-5; TRBD2 matches 8 bases. The sequence was obtained from a man between 18 and 29 years old with HIV. The source was unsorted PBMCs, collected 0.1 years before starting antiretroviral therapy. CDR3 in amino acids: CASTSSDGLAPVETQYF. In DNA, the CDR3 is TGTGCCAGCACCAGTTCAGATGGACTAGCCCCAGTAGAGACCCAGTACTTC.